Below, 4 T cell receptor beta chains from the same sample are listed, as sequenced in a study of blood T cell repertoires in COVID-19. Here immunoSEQ multiplex PCR was the method, and the copy in TCRdb shows in-frame clones only, minus some. The sample has fewer than 95,000 clones, about 86% seen once. Specimen: peripheral blood. Every receptor here comes from an elderly woman with acute or convalescent COVID-19.

The gene calls are TRBV5-1 and TRBJ1-1, with a possible D match to TRBD1 (5 bases). Trimming removed 2 bases from V and 4 bases from J, with 12 bases in between. Germline lookup yields CDR1 SGHRS and CDR2 YFSETQ. This CDR3 is built from 14 residues. In DNA, the CDR3 is TGCGCCAGCAGCTTCTCCCGGGACTTCACTGAAGCTTTCTTT. This gives the protein CASSFSRDFTEAFF.

This chain connects TRBV2 to TRBJ2-1, with 7 bases lining up with TRBD2. This CDR3 has 16 amino acids. Germline assignment: CDR1 SNHLY and CDR2 FYNNEI. Unmatched junction bases numbered 14, after V lost 5 bases and J lost 7 bases. This chain's CDR3 is CASSTSSGRNFNEQFF. The CDR3 nucleotides are TGTGCCAGCAGTACCTCTAGCGGTCGAAACTTTAATGAGCAGTTCTTC.

The chain combines TRBV7-2 with TRBJ2-3; possible D gene TRBD2, 6 bases. CDR1 and CDR2 from the germline V gene are SGHTA and FQGNSA. CDR3 length: 14 amino acids. V was clipped by 5 bases and J by 1 base, with 10 bases between them. The CDR3 sequence: CASSTGLGTDTQYF. The CDR3 DNA follows: TGTGCCAGCAGCACGGGACTGGGCACAGATACGCAGTATTTT.

V is TRBV28 and J is TRBJ2-2; a possible D gene is TRBD2 (5 bases). Germline V CDR1 and CDR2: MDHEN, SYDVKM. Trimming shortened V by 6 bases and J by 5 bases, and 16 bases separated the two germline ends. The CDR3 sequence is 15 residues long. The CDR3 is CASSPTGVRTGELFF. In nucleotides, the CDR3 is TGTGCCAGCAGCCCGACCGGGGTTCGAACCGGGGAGCTGTTTTTT.